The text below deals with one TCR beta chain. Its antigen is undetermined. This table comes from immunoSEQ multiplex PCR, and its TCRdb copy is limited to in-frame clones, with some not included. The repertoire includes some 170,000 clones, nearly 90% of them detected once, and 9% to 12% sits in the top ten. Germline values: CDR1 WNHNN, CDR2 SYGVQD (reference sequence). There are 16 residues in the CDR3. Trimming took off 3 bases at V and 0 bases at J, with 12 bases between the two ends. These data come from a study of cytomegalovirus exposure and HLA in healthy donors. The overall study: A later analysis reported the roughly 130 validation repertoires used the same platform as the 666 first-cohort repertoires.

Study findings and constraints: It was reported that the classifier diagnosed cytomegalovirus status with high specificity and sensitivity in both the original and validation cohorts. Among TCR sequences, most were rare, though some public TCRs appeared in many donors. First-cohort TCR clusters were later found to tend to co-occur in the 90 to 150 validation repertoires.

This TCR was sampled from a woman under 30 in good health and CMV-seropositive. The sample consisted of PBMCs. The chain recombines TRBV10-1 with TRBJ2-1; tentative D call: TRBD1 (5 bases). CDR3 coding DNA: TGCGCCAGCAGTGATGGGGCGGTAAGCTCCTACAATGAGCAGTTCTTC. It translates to CASSDGAVSSYNEQFF.